This TCR beta chain was identified in a study of T cell repertoires in cytomegalovirus infection (dated by TCRdb to the late 2010s). Turning to the overall study: Recently identified HLA-C-restricted CMV epitopes, whose presentation resists viral immunomodulation, were targeted by peptide stimulations together with well-studied HLA-B-restricted epitopes. The HLA type of each donor mattered for the analysis, because public TCR beta signatures pointed to carriage of CMV infection along with the matching HLA type. Study-level results and caveats: The ex vivo response was dominated by HLA-C-restricted CMV-specific TCR beta clonotypes, and the single most frequent clonotype in two of eight donors was supplied by these HLA-C-restricted clonotypes. In both this cohort and an independent roughly 400-donor cohort, the cumulative frequency of public TCR beta family members distinguished carriers of CMV infection plus the relevant HLA type.

About this clonotype: It lacks a known antigen. The record has no base qualities; no much larger clone is one base away.

The germline V gene specifies MNHEY as CDR1 and SVGEGT as CDR2. V is reduced by 2 bases and J by 2 bases, leaving a spacing of 9 bases between them. Including the terminal cysteine and phenylalanine, the CDR3 comprises 15 residues. Only the CDR3 portion is preserved as DNA: 45 bases, with reading frame beginning at the first base. The sequencing machine was an Illumina HiSeq 1500. Through fastp at Q25 and MiXCR, TCRdb rebuilt clones from the public reads, retaining in-frame beta chains. For every CDR3 protein sequence, its rows merge into one entry that carries the most common genes and DNA. The sample has some 700,000 distinct CDR3 sequences on record, roughly a third of them singletons. The ten largest clones capture about 20% of the sample. The sample's treatment or condition label, decoded: in vitro stimulation with specific CMV peptide epitopes to enrich CMV-specific T cells.

The material sequenced was cultured PBMCs, taken from culture after CMV antigen stimulation. The V and J segments used are TRBV6-2 or TRBV6-3 and TRBJ2-2; there is no confident call for the D gene. The origin of this receptor is a human donor in good health (CMV status not recorded). Some clones in this sample may be carry-over from other donors' samples. The CDR3 amino acid sequence is: CASSYSIGNTGELFF. DNA sequence: TGTGCCAGCAGTTACAGTATCGGTAACACCGGGGAGCTGTTTTTT.